This record covers a single T cell receptor beta chain. Germline V gives CDR1 SGHDT, CDR2 YYEEEE. The CDR3 consists of 14 residues. Trimming took 4 bases from V and 7 from J, leaving 14 bases between them. How the authors handled the data: Scientists estimated how many nucleated cells there were by amplifying reference gene primers. The protocol was immunoSEQ multiplex PCR, while the TCRdb copy is restricted to in-frame clones and leaves out a portion. V and J calls plus clone size are reproduced from that table; the DNA served to infer D and trimming. The sample yields 78,000 or so clones, approximately 83% seen once. These data come from a study of blood T cell repertoires in COVID-19. Whole-study context: Spain, Italy and the United States supplied samples that represented acute and convalescent COVID-19. The cDNA or gDNA used as material had been derived from T cells, B-cell-depleted T cells, or PBMCs.

V and J are TRBV5-6 and TRBJ1-4, with no clear D. This TCR was recovered from a human donor in a cohort sampled during active COVID-19. The sample was peripheral blood. The CDR3 nucleotides read TGTGCCAGCAGCCCCCCGGGTCTGGGTGAAAAACTGTTTTTT. Amino acid sequence: CASSPPGLGEKLFF. Using reference TRBV5-6 and TRBJ1-4 for the parts outside the CDR3, the full variable domain is DAGVTQSPTHLIKTRGQQVTLRCSPKSGHDTVSWYQQALGQGPQFIFQYYEEEERQRGNFPDRFSGHQFPNYSSELNVNALLLGDSALYLCASSPPGLGEKLFFGSGTQLSVL.